This T cell receptor (beta chain) originates from a study of control samples from healthy donors and cancer patients. Germline V gene sequence: CDR1 SGHDT, CDR2 YYEEEE. Trimming took 0 bases from V and 4 from J, leaving 10 bases between them. CDR3 length: 14 residues. The data were produced by immunoSEQ multiplex PCR, yet TCRdb's version contains in-frame clones alone and is incomplete. This repertoire shows 130,000 to 150,000 clones, around 90% found once; its top ten account for roughly 3.2%. The V call is TRBV5-6, the J call TRBJ1-1; maybe TRBD1 (5 bases). This sequence originates from a man younger than 40 in good health. Sequenced material: blood. The CDR3 loop is CASSLVGGSTEAFF. In DNA form, the CDR3 reads TGTGCCAGCAGCTTGGTGGGGGGGAGCACTGAAGCTTTCTTT.